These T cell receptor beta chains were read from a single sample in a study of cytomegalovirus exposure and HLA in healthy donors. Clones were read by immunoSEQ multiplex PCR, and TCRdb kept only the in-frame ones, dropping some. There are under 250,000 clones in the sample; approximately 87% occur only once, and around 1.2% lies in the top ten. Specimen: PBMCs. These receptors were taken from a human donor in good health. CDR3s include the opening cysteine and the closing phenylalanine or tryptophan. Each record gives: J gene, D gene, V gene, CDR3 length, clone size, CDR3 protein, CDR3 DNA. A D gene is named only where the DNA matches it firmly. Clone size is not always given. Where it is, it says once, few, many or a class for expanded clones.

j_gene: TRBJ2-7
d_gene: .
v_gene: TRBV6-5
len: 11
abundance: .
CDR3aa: CASSSREKQYF
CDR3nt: TGTGCCAGCAGTTCCAGGGAAAAGCAGTACTTC

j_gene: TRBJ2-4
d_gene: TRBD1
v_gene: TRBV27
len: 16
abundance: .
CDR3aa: CASRAGNVRGYDIQYF
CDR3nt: TGTGCCAGCAGGGCAGGGAACGTCAGGGGGTATGACATTCAGTACTTC

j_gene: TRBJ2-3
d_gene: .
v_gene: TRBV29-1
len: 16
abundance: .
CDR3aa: CSVEHTSLDSTDTQYF
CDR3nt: TGCAGCGTTGAGCACACTAGCCTCGATAGCACAGATACGCAGTATTTT

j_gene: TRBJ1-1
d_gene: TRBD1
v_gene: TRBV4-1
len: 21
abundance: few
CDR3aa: CASSQGRILTGGRKIGSEAFF
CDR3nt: TGCGCCAGCAGCCAAGGAAGGATTCTGACAGGGGGCCGAAAAATTGGTTCTGAAGCTTTCTTT

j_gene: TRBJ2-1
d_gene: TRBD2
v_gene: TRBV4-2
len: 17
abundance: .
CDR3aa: CASSLHDTGSGGNEQFF
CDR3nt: TGTGCCAGCAGCCTCCACGATACAGGGAGCGGGGGGAATGAGCAGTTCTTC

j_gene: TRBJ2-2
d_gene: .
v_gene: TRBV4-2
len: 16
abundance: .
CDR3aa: CASSQETGSSTGELFF
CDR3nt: TGTGCCAGCAGCCAAGAAACCGGGTCGAGCACCGGGGAGCTGTTTTTT

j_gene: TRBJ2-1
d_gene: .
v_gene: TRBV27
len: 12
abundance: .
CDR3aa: CASSPTYNEQFF
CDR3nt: TGTGCCAGCAGCCCTACTTACAATGAGCAGTTCTTC

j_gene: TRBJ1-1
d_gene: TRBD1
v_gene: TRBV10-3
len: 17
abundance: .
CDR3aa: CATGSAVTGGRGTEAFF
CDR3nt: TGTGCCACGGGCTCCGCTGTGACAGGGGGCAGGGGCACTGAAGCTTTCTTT

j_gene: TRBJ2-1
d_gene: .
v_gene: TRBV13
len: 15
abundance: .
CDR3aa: CASRQLAKPYNEQFF
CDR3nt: TGTGCCAGCAGGCAACTAGCCAAACCCTACAATGAGCAGTTCTTC

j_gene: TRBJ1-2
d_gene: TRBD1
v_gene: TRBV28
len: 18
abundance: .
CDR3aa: CASSPWDGTDPSFYGYTF
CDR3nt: TGTGCCAGCAGTCCCTGGGACGGGACAGACCCCTCATTCTATGGCTACACCTTC

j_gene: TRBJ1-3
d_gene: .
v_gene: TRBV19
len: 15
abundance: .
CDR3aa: CASSIGLASGNTIYF
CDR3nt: TGTGCCAGTAGTATAGGGCTCGCCTCTGGAAACACCATATATTTT

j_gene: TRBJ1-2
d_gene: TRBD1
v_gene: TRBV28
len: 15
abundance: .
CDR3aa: CASEEGQGGVYGYTF
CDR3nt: TGTGCCAGCGAGGAGGGACAGGGTGGCGTCTATGGCTACACCTTC

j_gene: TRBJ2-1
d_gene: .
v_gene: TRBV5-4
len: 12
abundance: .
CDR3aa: CASSSDRNEQFF
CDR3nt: TGTGCCAGCAGCTCCGACAGGAATGAGCAGTTCTTC

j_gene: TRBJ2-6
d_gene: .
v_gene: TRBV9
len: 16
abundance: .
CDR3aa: CASSVRGQSGANVLTF
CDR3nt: TGTGCCAGCAGCGTTCGCGGACAATCTGGGGCCAACGTCCTGACTTTC

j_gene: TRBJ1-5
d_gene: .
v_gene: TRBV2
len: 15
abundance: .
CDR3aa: CASSEAARGNQPQHF
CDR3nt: TGTGCCAGCAGTGAAGCTGCTAGAGGCAATCAGCCCCAGCATTTT

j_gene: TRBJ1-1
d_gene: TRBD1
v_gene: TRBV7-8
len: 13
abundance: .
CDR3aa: CASSVRQGAGAFF
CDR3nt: TGTGCCAGCAGCGTAAGACAGGGGGCAGGAGCTTTCTTT

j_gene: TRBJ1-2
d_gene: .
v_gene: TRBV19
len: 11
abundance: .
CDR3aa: CASRGAYGYTF
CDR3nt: TGTGCCAGTCGGGGGGCCTATGGCTACACCTTC

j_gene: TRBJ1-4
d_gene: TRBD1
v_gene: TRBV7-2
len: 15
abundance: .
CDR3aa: CASSPGDRDVEKLFF
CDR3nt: TGTGCCAGCAGCCCCGGGGACAGGGACGTTGAAAAACTGTTTTTT

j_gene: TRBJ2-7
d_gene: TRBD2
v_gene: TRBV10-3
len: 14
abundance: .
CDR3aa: CASTPTSGSYEQYF
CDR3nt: TGTGCCTCGACCCCGACTAGCGGGAGCTACGAGCAGTACTTC

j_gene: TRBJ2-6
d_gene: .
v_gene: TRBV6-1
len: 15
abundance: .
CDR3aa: CASVVGSSGANVLTF
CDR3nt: TGTGCCAGCGTGGTCGGGTCCTCTGGGGCCAACGTCCTGACTTTC

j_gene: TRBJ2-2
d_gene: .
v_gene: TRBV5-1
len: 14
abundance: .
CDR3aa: CASSAQVGTGELFF
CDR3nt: TGCGCCAGCAGTGCCCAGGTGGGCACCGGGGAGCTGTTTTTT

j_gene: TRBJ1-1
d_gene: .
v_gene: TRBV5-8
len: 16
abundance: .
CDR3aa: CASSARSGGGNTEAFF
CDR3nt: TGTGCCAGCAGCGCACGATCGGGGGGCGGGAACACTGAAGCTTTCTTT

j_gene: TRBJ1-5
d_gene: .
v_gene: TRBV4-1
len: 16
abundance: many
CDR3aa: CASSVGDNGGYQPQHF
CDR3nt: TGCGCCAGCAGCGTGGGGGACAACGGGGGGTACCAGCCCCAGCATTTT

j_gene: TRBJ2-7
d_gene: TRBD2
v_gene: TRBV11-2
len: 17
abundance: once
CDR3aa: CASSLKTSGTSSYEQYF
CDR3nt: TGTGCCAGCAGCTTGAAGACTAGCGGGACGAGCTCCTACGAGCAGTACTTC

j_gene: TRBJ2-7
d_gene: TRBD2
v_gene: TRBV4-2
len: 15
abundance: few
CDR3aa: CASSKVRGGGYEQYF
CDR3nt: TGTGCCAGCAGTAAGGTTCGGGGCGGGGGCTACGAGCAGTACTTC

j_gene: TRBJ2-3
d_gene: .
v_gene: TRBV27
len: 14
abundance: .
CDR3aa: CASSFTAERDTQYF
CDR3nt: TGTGCCAGCAGTTTTACAGCGGAGAGAGATACGCAGTATTTT

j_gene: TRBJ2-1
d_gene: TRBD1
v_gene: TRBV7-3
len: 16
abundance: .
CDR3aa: CASSLMLGQGANEQFF
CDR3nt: TGTGCCAGCAGCCTTATGTTGGGACAGGGGGCAAATGAGCAGTTCTTC

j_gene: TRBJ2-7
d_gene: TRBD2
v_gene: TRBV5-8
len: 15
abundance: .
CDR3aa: CASSLGLDQSYEQYF
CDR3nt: TGTGCCAGCAGCCTCGGACTAGATCAGTCCTACGAGCAGTACTTC

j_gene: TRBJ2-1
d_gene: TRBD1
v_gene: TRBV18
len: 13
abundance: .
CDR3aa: CASSPGQTNEQFF
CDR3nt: TGTGCCAGCTCACCGGGACAGACAAATGAGCAGTTCTTC

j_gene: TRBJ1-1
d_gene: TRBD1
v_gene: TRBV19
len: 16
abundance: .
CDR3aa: CASSIADRVMKTEAFF
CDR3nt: TGTGCCAGTAGTATAGCGGACAGGGTCATGAAGACTGAAGCTTTCTTT

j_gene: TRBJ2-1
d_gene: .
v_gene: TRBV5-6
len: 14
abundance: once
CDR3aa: CASSRGGSYNEQFF
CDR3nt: TGTGCCAGCAGCCGAGGGGGCTCCTACAATGAGCAGTTCTTC

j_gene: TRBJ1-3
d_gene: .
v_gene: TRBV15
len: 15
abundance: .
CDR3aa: CATSRGQSSGNTIYF
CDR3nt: TGTGCCACCAGCAGGGGACAAAGCTCTGGAAACACCATATATTTT

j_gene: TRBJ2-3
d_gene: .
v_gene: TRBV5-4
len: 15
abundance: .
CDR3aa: CASSLTHRGTDTQYF
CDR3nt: TGTGCCAGCAGCTTAACGCACCGGGGCACAGATACGCAGTATTTT

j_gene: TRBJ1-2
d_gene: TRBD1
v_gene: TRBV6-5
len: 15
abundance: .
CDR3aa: CASSYSNRGQDGYTF
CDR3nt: TGTGCCAGCAGTTACTCGAACAGGGGGCAGGATGGCTACACCTTC

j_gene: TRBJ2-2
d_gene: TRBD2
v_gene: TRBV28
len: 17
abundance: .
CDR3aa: CASSLASGRAHTGELFF
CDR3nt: TGTGCCAGCAGTTTGGCTAGCGGGAGGGCCCACACCGGGGAGCTGTTTTTT

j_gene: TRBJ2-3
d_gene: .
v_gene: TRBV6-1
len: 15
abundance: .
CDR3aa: CASSEANEVTDTQYF
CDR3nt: TGTGCCAGCAGTGAAGCTAATGAGGTCACAGATACGCAGTATTTT

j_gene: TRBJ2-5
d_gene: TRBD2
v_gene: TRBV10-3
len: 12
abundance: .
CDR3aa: CAIAAGQETQYF
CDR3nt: TGTGCCATCGCAGCGGGGCAAGAGACCCAGTACTTC

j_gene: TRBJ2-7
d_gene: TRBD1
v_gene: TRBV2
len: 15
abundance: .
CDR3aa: CASRFGTGSTYEQYF
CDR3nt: TGTGCCAGCAGGTTTGGGACAGGGTCGACCTACGAGCAGTACTTC

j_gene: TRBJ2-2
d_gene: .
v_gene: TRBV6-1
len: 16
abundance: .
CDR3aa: CASSAYWRGLTGELFF
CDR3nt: TGTGCCAGCAGTGCTTATTGGAGGGGGCTGACCGGGGAGCTGTTTTTT

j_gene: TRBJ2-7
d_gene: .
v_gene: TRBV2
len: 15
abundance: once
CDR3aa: CASSPIASLSYEQYF
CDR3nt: TGTGCCAGCAGTCCTATAGCGAGTCTTTCCTACGAGCAGTACTTC

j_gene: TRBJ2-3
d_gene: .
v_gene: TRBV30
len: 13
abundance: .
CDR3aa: CAWTPGVTDTQYF
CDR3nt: TGTGCCTGGACGCCCGGGGTTACAGATACGCAGTATTTT

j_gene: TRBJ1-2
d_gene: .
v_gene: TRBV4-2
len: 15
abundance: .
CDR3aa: CASSQAPAGMYGYTF
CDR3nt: TGTGCCAGCAGCCAGGCCCCGGCCGGGATGTATGGCTACACCTTC